This T cell receptor (beta chain) is drawn from a study of blood T cell repertoires in COVID-19 (dated by TCRdb to 2018 to 2020). The study in broad terms: Samples from collaborators originated in the United States, Italy and Spain and spanned both the acute and convalescent phases of COVID-19. HLA class I and class II types, where available, came from metadata supplied by the sample provider rather than from assay-based typing. The dataset comprised deeply sampled blood TCRbeta repertoires from subjects exposed to, actively infected with, or recovered from COVID-19. Samples came from the ongoing ImmuneRACE study (first 160 participants) plus 1,254 subjects from 6 global collaborators. A de-identified subject ID, COVID-19 status, age in years and sex were almost always included in the sample metadata. The repertoires were made available in a free public database intended to serve as a resource for research on the immune response to SARS-CoV-2. The material from the prospective study consisted of cDNA or gDNA derived from T cells, B-cell-depleted T cells, or PBMCs. General conclusions and limits of the study: How much clinical and demographic metadata was included differed by source and by participant, and the metadata was provided uncurated.

Each collaborating institution followed its own protocols to collect whole blood in K2EDTA tubes. Collaborator samples were shipped for TCRbeta analysis as frozen whole blood, isolated PBMCs, or DNA extracted from either sample type. The immunoSEQ Assay, a bias-controlled multiplex PCR, was used to amplify TCRbeta CDR3 regions from genomic DNA. The paper's processing steps were these. Within the assay, amplification of reference gene primers was used to estimate how many nucleated cells each sample contained. To quantify the absolute abundance of each unique TCRbeta CDR3 rearrangement, sequence reads were collapsed and filtered. For each sample, productive Simpson clonality was calculated as the square root of Simpson's diversity index over productive rearrangements. This immuneACCESS table, as held by TCRdb, lists in-frame sequences with V and J called but not all clones. Of the missing ones, under half trace to an unresolved V gene in checked studies; the others have no known cause. That table gives V, J and clone size, and the DNA gave D and trimming. The sample table shows about 16,000 clones, and nearly 90% are seen once. Around a tenth of the sample lies in the top ten.

As for this clone: The target of this receptor is not known. Base qualities are not provided; no much larger clone lies one nucleotide away.

This clonotype originated in an older man with acute or convalescent COVID-19. What was sequenced was peripheral blood.

The CDR3 has the sequence CASSLYGSGEQFF. The nucleotide sequence reads as follows: TGTGCCAGCAGCTTATACGGGAGCGGGGAGCAGTTCTTC. In this chain, TRBV7-3 is recombined with TRBJ2-1; TRBD2 could be the D gene, as 6 bases match. As encoded in the germline V gene, CDR1 is SGHTA while CDR2 is FQGTGA. V loses 2 bases, J loses 10 bases, and the germline ends lie 12 bases apart. Spanning cysteine to phenylalanine, the CDR3 consists of 13 amino acids. The DNA shown is the 39-base CDR3, in frame from base 1.